This TCR beta chain was sequenced for a study of T cell responses to AZD1222 COVID-19 vaccine. This clone has a single count. Clones were sequenced by immunoSEQ multiplex PCR, and TCRdb holds only the in-frame ones, with some missing. The data show 60,000 to 85,000 clones, around 90% seen once. The CDR3 runs to 14 residues. Trimming removed 2 bases from V and 4 bases from J; junction bases left unmatched: 3. Germline assignment: CDR1 MNHEY and CDR2 SVGAGI. Sequenced material: peripheral blood, taken 28 days after the second AZD1222 dose. The rearrangement links TRBV6-5 to TRBJ1-1, with 8 bases matching TRBD1. The receptor comes from an adult who received the AZD1222 COVID-19 vaccine. The CDR3 protein is CASSYQGASTEAFF. DNA for the CDR3: TGTGCCAGCAGTTACCAGGGGGCTAGCACTGAAGCTTTCTTT.